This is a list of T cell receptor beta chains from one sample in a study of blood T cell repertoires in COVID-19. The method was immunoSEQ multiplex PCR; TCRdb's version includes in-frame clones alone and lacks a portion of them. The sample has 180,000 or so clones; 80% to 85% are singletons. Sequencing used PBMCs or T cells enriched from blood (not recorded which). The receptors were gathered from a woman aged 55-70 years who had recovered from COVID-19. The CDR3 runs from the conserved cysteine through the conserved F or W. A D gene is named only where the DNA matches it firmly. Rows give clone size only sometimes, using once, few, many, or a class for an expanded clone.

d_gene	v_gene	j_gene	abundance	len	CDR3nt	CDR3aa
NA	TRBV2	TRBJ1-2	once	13	TGTGCCAGCAGTGAAGGAGGGTCCTATGGCTACACCTTC	CASSEGGSYGYTF
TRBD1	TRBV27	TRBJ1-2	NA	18	TGTGCCAGCAGACCCTACCCTGGGACAGGGGAAGGGGGCTATGGCTACACCTTC	CASRPYPGTGEGGYGYTF
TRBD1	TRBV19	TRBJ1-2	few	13	TGTGCCAGTAGTGTACAGGGGGACTATGGCTACACCTTC	CASSVQGDYGYTF
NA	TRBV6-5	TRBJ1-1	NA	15	TGTGCCAGCAGCCCCCGACTGACCATGAACACTGAAGCTTTCTTT	CASSPRLTMNTEAFF
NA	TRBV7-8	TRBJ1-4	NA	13	TGTGCCAGCAGACGGGGGTTGTACGAAAAACTGTTTTTT	CASRRGLYEKLFF
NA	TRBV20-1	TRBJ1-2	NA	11	TGCAGTGTAGAAAGTAACTATGGCTACACCTTC	CSVESNYGYTF
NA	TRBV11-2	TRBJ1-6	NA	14	TGTGCCAGCACCCTAGGGGGGGGTAATTCACCCCTCCACTTT	CASTLGGGNSPLHF
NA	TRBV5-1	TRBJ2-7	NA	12	TGCGCCAGCAGCTTGGACTTGTTGGAGCAGTACTTC	CASSLDLLEQYF
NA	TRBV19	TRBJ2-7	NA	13	TGTGCCAGTAGTTTGCAGGGGCGTTACGAGCAGTACTTC	CASSLQGRYEQYF
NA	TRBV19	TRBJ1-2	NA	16	TGTGCCAGTAGTTTAGATGTCGGCGGGGTTGGCTATGGCTACACCTTC	CASSLDVGGVGYGYTF
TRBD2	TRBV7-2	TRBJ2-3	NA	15	TGTGCCAGCAGCTTGGGTAGCGGGTTGCCAGATACGCAGTATTTT	CASSLGSGLPDTQYF
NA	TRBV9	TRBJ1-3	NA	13	TGTGCCAGCGGACGGGACTCTGGAAACACCATATATTTT	CASGRDSGNTIYF
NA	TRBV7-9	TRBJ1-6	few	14	TGTGCCAGCAGTCTCAGCGTGATCAATTCACCCCTCCACTTT	CASSLSVINSPLHF
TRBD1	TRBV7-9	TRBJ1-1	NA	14	TGTGCCAGCAGTTCGGACAGGGCTTACACTGAAGCTTTCTTT	CASSSDRAYTEAFF
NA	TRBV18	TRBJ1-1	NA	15	TGTGCCAGCTCACAGGGACAAATATTGAACACTGAAGCTTTCTTT	CASSQGQILNTEAFF
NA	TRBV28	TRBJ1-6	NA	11	TGTGCCAGCAGTTTAGGGGGGACCCTCCACTTT	CASSLGGTLHF
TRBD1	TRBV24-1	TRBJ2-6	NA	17	TGTGCCATAGACACCGGGACAGAGCGGCCCGGGGCCAACGTCCTGACTTTC	CAIDTGTERPGANVLTF
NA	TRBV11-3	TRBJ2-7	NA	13	TGTGCCAGCAGCTTAACTGCCGCCTACGAGCAGTACTTC	CASSLTAAYEQYF
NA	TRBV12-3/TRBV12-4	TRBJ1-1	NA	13	TGTGCCAGCAGCCAAGACAGGCGCGGTGAGGCTTTCTTT	CASSQDRRGEAFF
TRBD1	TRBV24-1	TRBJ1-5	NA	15	TGTGCCACCAGTGATCGACAGGGGAGCAATCAGCCCCAGCATTTT	CATSDRQGSNQPQHF
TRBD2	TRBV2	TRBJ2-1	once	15	TGTGCCAGCAGCGGGGGGGTTCTCTCCTACAATGAGCAGTTCTTC	CASSGGVLSYNEQFF
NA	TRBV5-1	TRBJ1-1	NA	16	TGCGCCAGCAGCCTGACAGGAGGATTTTCGAACACTGAAGCTTTCTTT	CASSLTGGFSNTEAFF
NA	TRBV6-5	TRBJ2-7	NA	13	TGTGCCAGCACCTTGACAGGCTCCTACGAGCAGTACTTC	CASTLTGSYEQYF
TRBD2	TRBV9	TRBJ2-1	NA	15	TGTGCCAGCAGCGTCCGGCGGGAGAGCGGCAATGAGCAGTTCTTC	CASSVRRESGNEQFF